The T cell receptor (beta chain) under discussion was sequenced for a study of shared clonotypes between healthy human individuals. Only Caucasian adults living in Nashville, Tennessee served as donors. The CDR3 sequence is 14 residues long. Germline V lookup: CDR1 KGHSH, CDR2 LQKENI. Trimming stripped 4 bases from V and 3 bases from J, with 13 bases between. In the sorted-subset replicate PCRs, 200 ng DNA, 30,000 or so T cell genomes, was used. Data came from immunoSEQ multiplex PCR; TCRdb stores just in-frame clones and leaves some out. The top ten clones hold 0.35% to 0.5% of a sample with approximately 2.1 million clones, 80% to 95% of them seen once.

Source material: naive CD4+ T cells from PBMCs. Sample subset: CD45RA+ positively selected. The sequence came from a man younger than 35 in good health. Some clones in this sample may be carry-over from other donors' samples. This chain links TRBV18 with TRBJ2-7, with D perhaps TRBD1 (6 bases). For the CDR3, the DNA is TGTGCCAGCTCACTCAAACAGGGTGTCTACGAGCAGTACTTC. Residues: CASSLKQGVYEQYF.